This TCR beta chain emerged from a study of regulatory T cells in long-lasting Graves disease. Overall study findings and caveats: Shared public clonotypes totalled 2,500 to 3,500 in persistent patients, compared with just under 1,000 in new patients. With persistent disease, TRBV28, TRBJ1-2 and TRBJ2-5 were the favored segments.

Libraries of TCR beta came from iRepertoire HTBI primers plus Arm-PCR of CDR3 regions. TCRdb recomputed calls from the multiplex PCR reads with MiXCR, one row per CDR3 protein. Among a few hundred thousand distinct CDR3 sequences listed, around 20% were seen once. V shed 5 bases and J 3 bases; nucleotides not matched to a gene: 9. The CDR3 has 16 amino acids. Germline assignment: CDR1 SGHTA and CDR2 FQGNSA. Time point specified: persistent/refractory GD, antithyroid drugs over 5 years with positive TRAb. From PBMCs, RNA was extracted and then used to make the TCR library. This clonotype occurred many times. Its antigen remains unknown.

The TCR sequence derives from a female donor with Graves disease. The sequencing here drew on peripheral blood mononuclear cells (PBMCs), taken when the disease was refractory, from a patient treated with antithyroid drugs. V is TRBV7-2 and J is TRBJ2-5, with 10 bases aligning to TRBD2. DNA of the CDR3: TGTGCCAGCAGCCCCGGATTAGCGGGGGGAGAAGAGACCCAGTACTTC. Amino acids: CASSPGLAGGEETQYF.